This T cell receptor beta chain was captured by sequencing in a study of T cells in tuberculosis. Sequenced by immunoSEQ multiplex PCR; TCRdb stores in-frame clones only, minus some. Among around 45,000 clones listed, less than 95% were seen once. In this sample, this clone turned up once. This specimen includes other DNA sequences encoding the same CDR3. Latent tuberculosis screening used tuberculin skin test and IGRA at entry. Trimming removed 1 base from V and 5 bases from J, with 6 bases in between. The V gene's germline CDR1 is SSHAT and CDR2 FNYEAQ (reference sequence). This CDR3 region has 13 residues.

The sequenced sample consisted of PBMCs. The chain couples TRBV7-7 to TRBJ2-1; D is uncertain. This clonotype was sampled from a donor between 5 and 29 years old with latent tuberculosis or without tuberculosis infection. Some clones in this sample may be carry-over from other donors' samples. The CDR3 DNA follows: TGTGCCAGCAGCTTAGGGCAGAACAATGAGCAGTTCTTC. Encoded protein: CASSLGQNNEQFF.